Given below is one TCR beta chain in context. What it binds is not known. The sample belongs to a study of T cell responses to AZD1222 COVID-19 vaccine. TCRdb's table, derived via immunoSEQ multiplex PCR, lists solely in-frame clones and lacks some. The table records roughly 95,000 clones, more than 85% of them present only once. Study findings and constraints: The number of AZD1222 recipients seropositive at baseline was only five or six. Dominant at 160-218 and 743-854, vaccine-associated CD4 TCRs also spanned spike. Clonal diversity may have been underestimated, and the donors were mostly white British, with more females than males.

The V gene's germline CDR1 is LGHDT and CDR2 YNNKEL (reference sequence). The CDR3 has 14 residues. V shed 1 base and J shed 4 bases, with 8 bases lying between them. Pooling of second doses given at about 4 or about 12 weeks was done. The starting material was peripheral blood, obtained 28 days after the second AZD1222 dose. The chain uses TRBV3-1 (or the pseudogene TRBV3-2) and TRBJ2-4; D remains unclear. This TCR came from an adult who received the AZD1222 COVID-19 vaccine. CDR3 in amino acids: CASSQARRKNIQYF. The CDR3 nucleotides are TGTGCCAGCAGCCAAGCCAGGCGGAAAAACATTCAGTACTTC.